Below, one T cell receptor (beta chain) is given with its context. The sample belongs to a study of blood T cell repertoires in COVID-19. Using immunoSEQ multiplex PCR, the repertoire was profiled, and TCRdb retains in-frame clones only, with some absent. The repertoire consists of some 200,000 clones, with 80% to 90% occurring once and the leading ten covering 3.5%. V shed 4 bases and J shed 4 bases, with 17 bases lying between them. The length of the CDR3 is 15 residues. Germline CDR1 and CDR2: SGHVS and FQNEAQ. Specimen: PBMCs or T cells enriched from blood (not recorded which). This chain links TRBV7-8 with TRBJ2-7; perhaps TRBD2 as D (6 bases). This receptor was obtained from a woman aged 18-29 years in a cohort exposed to, infected with or recovered from COVID-19 (not recorded which). CDR3 bases: TGTGCCAGCAGCTCACCGGGCCTTGGGGGGTACGAGCAGTACTTC. Translation: CASSSPGLGGYEQYF.